A single sample gave rise to the 3 T cell receptor beta chains below, sequenced in a study of blood T cell repertoires in COVID-19. Data came from immunoSEQ multiplex PCR; TCRdb stores just in-frame clones and leaves some out. The repertoire holds 200,000 to 300,000 clones, with roughly 88% as singletons. The sequencing input was peripheral blood. The origin of the receptors is a woman in her twenties or thirties with COVID-19, enrolled during active disease.

The chain links TRBV28 to TRBJ1-3; 7 positions match TRBD1. Trimming took 3 bases from V and 4 from J; bases not matched to a gene: 6. CDR1 and CDR2 from the germline V gene are MDHEN and SYDVKM. CDR3 length equals 15 residues. CDR3 nucleotide sequence: TGTGCCAGCAGTTTGGATGACAGGGTAGGAAACACCATATATTTT. It yields the protein CASSLDDRVGNTIYF.

This sequence joins TRBV27 and TRBJ1-5; no firm D call. The CDR3 runs 14 residues. Germline values: CDR1 MNHEY, CDR2 SMNVEV (reference sequence). V was cut by 2 bases and J by 5 bases, with 10 bases left in between. The CDR3 protein is CASSLTAGYQPQHF. DNA of the CDR3: TGTGCCAGCAGTTTAACGGCGGGGTATCAGCCCCAGCATTTT.

The V and J genes are TRBV5-6 and TRBJ2-7; D is perhaps TRBD2 (6 bases). Trimming took off 1 base at V and 3 bases at J, with 14 bases between the two ends. The CDR3 covers 15 residues. Germline CDR1 is SGHDT and CDR2 is YYEEEE. The CDR3 nucleotides read TGTGCCAGCAGCTTGTTAGCACTAGCAAACTACGAGCAGTACGTC. Amino acids: CASSLLALANYEQYV.